This T cell receptor (beta chain) originates from a study of T cells in Graves' hyperthyroidism and ophthalmopathy. The sample holds many counts of this clonotype. TCR beta CDR3 regions were amplified from RNA transcripts. First-round RT-PCR targeting the TCR CDR3 was performed with the HTBI primer set. Using its own MiXCR run on the multiplex PCR reads, TCRdb lists one record per CDR3 protein. This table holds under 700,000 distinct CDR3 sequences, 16% found once. V was shortened by 7 bases and J by 8 bases, with 20 bases between the two germline ends. Germline CDR1 SNHLY, CDR2 FYNNEI. The CDR3 length is 15 residues. Uncontrolled infection, other autoimmune disease, pregnancy and lactation each barred patients from inclusion. Orbital computed tomography, thyroid ultrasound, serum thyroxine and TRAb, and clinical symptoms together informed the diagnoses. PBMCs stemmed from under 11 ml fresh peripheral blood.

The sequence came from a woman aged 18-30 years with Graves' hyperthyroidism. The sample comprised blood. The chain is built from TRBV2 and TRBJ1-4; the D is unclear. The CDR3 sequence: CASTEDGQSREKLFF. The CDR3 region has the DNA TGTGCCAGCACAGAGGACGGGCAGTCCAGAGAAAAACTGTTTTTT.